The 26 T cell receptor beta chains below were found in one sample sequenced in a study of monozygotic twins with inflammatory bowel disease. TCRdb reprocessed the 5' RACE reads and stores each CDR3 protein as one record, lacking DNA. This table lists about 150,000 distinct CDR3 sequences. Sample: blood. All receptors come from a human donor with ulcerative colitis or Crohn's disease, or a healthy co-twin of an affected twin (not recorded which).

The rearrangement joins TRBV7-6 to TRBJ2-5; as DNA is missing, the TRBD2 call by TCRdb cannot be tested. The CDR3 is 14 residues long. Germline CDR1 and CDR2: SGHVS and FNYEAQ. Here the CDR3 reads CASNPESHGRAQYF.

The J gene is TRBJ2-1, the V gene TRBV9; TCRdb lists TRBD1, though no DNA is available to test this call. The CDR3 contains 15 residues. Germline assignment: CDR1 SGDLS and CDR2 YYNGEE. CDR3 protein: CASSVEWGTYNEQFF.

V gene TRBV10-3 combines with J gene TRBJ1-6; TCRdb outputs TRBD1, but without DNA this stays unchecked. Germline V gene lookup returns CDR1 ENHRY and CDR2 SYGVKD. The CDR3 spans 15 residues. CDR3 in amino acids: CAISPGTGESSPLHF.

CDR3 amino acids: CASSPSDATNEKLFF. The chain recombines TRBV7-6 with TRBJ1-4. This CDR3 is built from 15 residues. Germline lookup yields CDR1 SGHVS and CDR2 FNYEAQ.

V usage is TRBV27 and J usage is TRBJ2-5; TCRdb's assignment of TRBD1 cannot be checked, as there is no DNA. This CDR3 is built from 14 residues. Germline loops: CDR1 MNHEY, CDR2 SMNVEV (reference sequence). CDR3 loop: CASSLQGFQETQYF.

The chain links TRBV29-1 to TRBJ2-3; TCRdb picks TRBD1, but there is no DNA to check that call. This CDR3 comprises 12 residues. Germline loops: CDR1 SQVTM, CDR2 ANQGSEA. CDR3 amino acids: CSVGQGGDTQYF.

The rearrangement joins TRBV5-1 to TRBJ2-5; TCRdb names TRBD2, which stays unverified in the absence of DNA. Germline CDR1 reads SGHRS; CDR2 reads YFSETQ. CDR3 length equals 13 residues. The CDR3 is CASSRSPEETQYF.

The chain joins TRBV19 to TRBJ1-2; absent DNA, TCRdb's TRBD1 call cannot be checked. The CDR3 has 13 amino acids. The germline gives CDR1 LNHDA, CDR2 SQIVND (reference sequence). The CDR3 protein is CASSQDRSYGYTF.

The rearrangement joins TRBV5-1 to TRBJ2-2; as DNA is missing, the TRBD1 call by TCRdb cannot be tested. This CDR3 spans 14 amino acids. Germline V lookup: CDR1 SGHRS, CDR2 YFSETQ. CDR3 region: CDSSDRVGTGELFF.

The V call is TRBV7-2, the J call TRBJ1-5; there is no DNA to check the TCRdb D call of TRBD1. The CDR3 totals 15 residues. Germline V gene data show CDR1 as SGHTA and CDR2 as FQGNSA. CDR3 region: CASSIQGYSNQPQHF.

V gene TRBV6-1 combines with J gene TRBJ2-3; TCRdb's assignment of TRBD2 cannot be checked, as there is no DNA. The CDR3 loop spans 15 amino acids. From germline, CDR1 is MNHNS and CDR2 SASEGT. The CDR3 is CASRRAGDGTDTQYF.

This chain connects TRBV6-5 to TRBJ2-2; TCRdb's assignment of TRBD2 cannot be checked, as there is no DNA. Germline lookup yields CDR1 MNHEY and CDR2 SVGAGI. This CDR3 contains 16 residues. The CDR3: CASSLLGRGNTGELFF.

This chain uses TRBV27 with TRBJ1-1; the D call from TCRdb, TRBD1, cannot be confirmed without DNA. Germline-derived CDR1 and CDR2 are MNHEY and SMNVEV (reference sequence). The CDR3 has 14 amino acids. This CDR3 is CASSLQGPGTEAFF.

This chain uses TRBV12-3 or TRBV12-4 with TRBJ2-5. The CDR3 runs to 13 residues. CDR3 loop: CASSFSSQETQYF.

This rearrangement joins TRBV20-1 to TRBJ1-5; the TCRdb D gene call, TRBD1, has no DNA to confirm it. The CDR3 contains 12 residues. The germline V gene has CDR1 DFQATT and CDR2 SNEGSKA (reference sequence). CDR3 loop: CSASRGNQPQHF.

The V and J genes are TRBV6-1 and TRBJ1-1; TCRdb outputs TRBD1, but without DNA this stays unchecked. Germline values: CDR1 MNHNS, CDR2 SASEGT. The CDR3 length is 14 residues. This CDR3 reads CASRVQGVSTEAFF.

This chain connects TRBV4-1 to TRBJ1-2; TCRdb gives TRBD1 as the D gene, but with no DNA this cannot be confirmed. The CDR3 spans 15 residues. Germline assignment: CDR1 MGHRA and CDR2 YSYEKL. The CDR3 protein is CASSEGTGHNYGYTF.

The chain's CDR3 is CSARDQGSQYF. The gene calls are TRBV20-1 and TRBJ2-7; TCRdb's assignment of TRBD1 cannot be checked, as there is no DNA. Germline V gives CDR1 DFQATT, CDR2 SNEGSKA (reference sequence). CDR3 length: 11 amino acids.

The V and J genes are TRBV27 and TRBJ1-5; TCRdb gives TRBD1 as the D gene, but with no DNA this cannot be confirmed. The CDR3 is made up of 16 amino acids. The germline gives CDR1 MNHEY, CDR2 SMNVEV (reference sequence). Here the CDR3 reads CASSSIGQGAHQPQHF.

CDR3 in amino acids: CASSQGSVQPQHF. V usage is TRBV3-1 and J usage is TRBJ1-5. The CDR3 extends over 13 amino acids. Germline values: CDR1 LGHDT, CDR2 YNNKEL (reference sequence).

The chain combines TRBV7-3 with TRBJ2-7; checking the TCRdb D call of TRBD2 is not possible without DNA. The CDR3 totals 16 residues. Germline lookup yields CDR1 SGHTA and CDR2 FQGTGA. Here the CDR3 reads CASSSRLAGGDSEQYF.

CDR3 sequence reads: CASSLAGGEKLFF. The chain couples TRBV12-3 or TRBV12-4 to TRBJ1-4; TCRdb outputs TRBD1, but without DNA this stays unchecked. The CDR3 spans 13 residues.

The V and J genes are TRBV12-3 or TRBV12-4 and TRBJ2-3; without DNA, the TCRdb call of TRBD2 cannot be checked. CDR3 length equals 15 residues. The CDR3 reads CASSPNLAGADTQYF.

The genes are TRBV4-1 and TRBJ1-5. CDR3 length equals 14 residues. Germline loops: CDR1 MGHRA, CDR2 YSYEKL. This CDR3 is CASSQGYGNQPQHF.

The chain couples TRBV7-3 to TRBJ1-1; the D gene TCRdb calls, TRBD1, cannot be checked with no DNA. Germline lookup yields CDR1 SGHTA and CDR2 FQGTGA. CDR3 length equals 14 residues. CDR3 residues: CASSLTRGGTEAFF. Together with reference TRBV7-3 and TRBJ1-1, the CDR3 gives the full variable domain: GAGVSQTPSNKVTEKGKYVELRCDPISGHTALYWYRQSLGQGPEFLIYFQGTGAADDSGLPNDRFFAVRPEGSVSTLKIQRTERGDSAVYLCASSLTRGGTEAFFGQGTRLTVV.

The V call is TRBV28, the J call TRBJ2-5; TCRdb's D call, TRBD1, is unchecked because there is no DNA. The germline gives CDR1 MDHEN, CDR2 SYDVKM. This CDR3 contains 12 residues. Here the CDR3 reads CASTSGTETQYF. The full variable domain, rest sourced from reference TRBV28 and TRBJ2-5, is DVKVTQSSRYLVKRTGEKVFLECVQDMDHENMFWYRQDPGLGLRLIYFSYDVKMKEKGDIPEGYSVSREKKERFSLILESASTNQTSMYLCASTSGTETQYFGPGTRLLVL.